This T cell receptor beta chain was obtained from a study of neurological immune-mediated disorders. Whole-study findings and limits: Multiple sclerosis was found to have the least TCR clonal expansion, below healthy controls, and HTLV-1-associated myelopathy the most.

Time point noted: longitudinal time-point 1 (baseline). It was blood bank volunteers in Maryland, USA who made up the healthy controls. The unsorted libraries had their origin in 2 million PBMCs stored at -80 C. The method for making cDNA was 5'RACE, and it used 10-nucleotide random UMIs. TCRdb re-analysed the 5' RACE reads in MiXCR, keeping a single row per CDR3 protein. The table lists some 71,000 distinct CDR3 sequences, 9.5% to 13% of them singletons. Trimming shortened V by 10 bases and J by 10 bases, and 26 bases separated the two germline ends. The CDR3 runs 16 residues. From germline, CDR1 is MDHEN and CDR2 SYDVKM. As to this clonotype: Its antigen remains unidentified.

This receptor was obtained from a man aged 30 to 45 in good health. V gene TRBV28 combines with J gene TRBJ1-6; tentatively, D is TRBD1 (5 bases). The sequenced sample consisted of PBMCs. The CDR3 loop reads CAITPLYGGYSSPLHF. The CDR3 DNA follows: TGTGCCATCACCCCCTTGTATGGGGGTTATTCCTCACCCCTCCACTTT.